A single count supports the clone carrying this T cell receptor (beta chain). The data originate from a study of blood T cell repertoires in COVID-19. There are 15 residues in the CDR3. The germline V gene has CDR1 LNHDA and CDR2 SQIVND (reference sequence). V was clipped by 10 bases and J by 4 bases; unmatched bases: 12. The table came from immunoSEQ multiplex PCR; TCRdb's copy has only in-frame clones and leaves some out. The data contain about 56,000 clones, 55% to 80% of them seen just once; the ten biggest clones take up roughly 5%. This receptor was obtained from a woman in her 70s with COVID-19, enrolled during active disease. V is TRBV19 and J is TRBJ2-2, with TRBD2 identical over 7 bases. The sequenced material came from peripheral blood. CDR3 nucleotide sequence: TGTGCCACCCGCGGGGGTGAAGAAATCACCGGGGAGCTGTTTTTT. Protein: CATRGGEEITGELFF.